Sequencing of this TCR beta chain was carried out in a study of STAT5B mutations in CD4+ large granular lymphocyte leukemia (dated by TCRdb to between 2021 and 2022). In the study overall: Among the healthy controls, the CDR3 'QG' motif was associated with a particular HLA allele. The TCRbeta repertoires of CD4+ T-cell large granular lymphocyte leukemia patients were compared with the TCRbeta repertoires of healthy blood donors. Flow cytometry performed on FACSCanto II or FACSVerse showed that the purified fractions had more than 95% purity among lymphocytes. Study-wide conclusions, independent of this receptor: TRBV06-family usage was enriched among the top patient clones (8/27) compared with healthy controls (2/35). Compared with healthy CD4+ repertoires, CD4-sorted patient repertoires appeared more clonal, and this difference remained even after the putative leukemic clones were removed. The data were not HLA-matched, and the relatively small sample size could explain the higher clonality seen in CD4+ compared with CD8+ T-LGLL. Main leukemic clonotypes were private to each patient, although over 20% appeared at low frequency in other patients' non-leukemic repertoires.

The CDR3 contains 16 residues, cysteine and phenylalanine counted. Only CDR3 DNA remains: 48 bases, in frame from the first base. V gives up 3 bases and J gives up 6 bases, and the segment between their germline ends measures 20 bases. The germline V gene (reference sequence) specifies MNHEY as CDR1 and SMNVEV as CDR2. TCRbeta rearrangements were sequenced from genomic DNA using the immunoSEQ assay at survey resolution. In the paper's pipeline: In the TCR sequencing data, the lowest productive clonotype frequency that could be detected was 2.59 x 10-5. Only productive TCRbeta rearrangements, defined as complete and in-frame sequences, were included in the analyses. Sample clonality was computed as Simpson clonality in the immunoSEQ Analyzer version 3.0. Clones were categorized by frequency as very rare, small, medium, large (1-20%) or hyperexpanded (>20%). Generation probabilities were estimated with OLGA 1.2.3, V-gene circos plots were generated with VDJtools, specificities were searched for in VDJdb, and CDR3 motifs were identified with GLIPH. Entries here come from immuneACCESS through TCRdb and include only in-frame sequences with V and J called. Some clones fail to appear in such tables; in the studies checked, an unresolved V gene covers under half of the shortfall, and the cause of the remainder is unknown. D and trimming come from the DNA, and the V and J calls and clone size come from that table. For this sample there are thousands of clones; roughly 87% appear just once. Of the sample, roughly 2.3% is held by the ten largest clones.

In the case of this clone: Its recognized antigen is unknown. The sample holds no much larger clone one base away, and base qualities are not on file.

Healthy controls were roughly 36 blood donors whose buffy coats came from the Finnish Red Cross blood service. All TCR-sequenced material derived from peripheral blood: patient blood samples and healthy donor buffy coats. Ficoll-Hypaque gradient centrifugation was used to isolate peripheral blood mononuclear cells. Magnetic purification was used to isolate CD4+ cells from the buffy coats of the healthy controls. Genomic DNA was extracted with the Gentra Puregene Cell and Tissue kit and quantified on a Qubit 2.0 fluorometer. The receptor comes from a human donor in good health. This chain is built from TRBV27 and TRBJ2-5; TRBD1 might be the D gene, on 6 matching bases. Sequenced: CD4+ T cells from blood buffy coats. CDR3 protein: CASSFGLGTLDQTQYF. The nucleotides are TGTGCCAGCAGTTTCGGCCTGGGGACACTGGATCAGACCCAGTACTTC.